This entry concerns a single TCR beta chain. Its antigen is not known. A read error may produce the germline difference seen at one junction end. These data are taken from a study of molecular identifiers for immune sequencing clone quantification. Bulk TCR library preparation followed previously described methods with listed TCR primers. TCRdb used MiXCR to reprocess the PCR reads, holding one entry per CDR3 protein. The profile shows 460,000 or so distinct CDR3 sequences, about 25% of them singletons. Sorting was used to obtain naive CD8 T cells (CD8+CD4-CCR7+CD45RA+). The CDR3 runs 15 residues. In germline, CDR1 is DFQATT, CDR2 SNEGSKA (reference sequence). Study conclusions and caveats: Clones carrying above 20 RNA copies accounted for over 99% of effector molecules, under 1% in naive cells. Spiked Jurkat TCR RNA equivalent to one cell was reportedly detectable in about a million naive cells.

Sequencing used naive CD8+ T cells from blood, with Jurkat cell RNA spiked in. Documented subset: FACS-sorted CD8+CD4-CCR7+CD45RA+ naive T cells. The genes are TRBV20-1 and TRBJ2-1, with 10 bases lining up with TRBD2. This clonotype was sampled from a human donor in good health. Some libraries in this study had Jurkat cell RNA spiked in. CDR3 nucleotides: TGCAGTGCTCCATCCCTAGCGGGAGTTTACAATAAGCAGTTCTTC. As protein: CSAPSLAGVYNKQFF.